These 17 T cell receptor beta chains were all obtained from the same sample, sequenced in a study of T cells in Graves' hyperthyroidism and ophthalmopathy. TCR beta CDR3 sequences were amplified from RNA transcripts. HTBI primers were the set used in a first-round RT-PCR of the TCR CDR3. From the multiplex PCR reads, TCRdb called clonotypes with MiXCR, one entry per CDR3 protein. Counted here are more than 500,000 distinct CDR3 sequences, about 16% occurring once; the ten biggest clones make up 25% to 30%. The material sequenced was blood. These receptors were obtained from a young woman with Graves' ophthalmopathy.

The V gene is TRBV6-2 or TRBV6-3, the J gene TRBJ2-5; 8 nucleotides agree with TRBD2. CDR3 size: 16 residues. With 0 bases clipped from V and 3 bases from J, the junction kept 6 bases outside the gene matches. The germline V gene encodes CDR1 MNHEY and CDR2 SVGEGT. CDR3 amino acids: CASSYSIAGTKETQYF. CDR3 sequence (DNA): TGTGCCAGCAGTTACTCGATAGCGGGAACTAAAGAGACCCAGTACTTC.

This clonotype was seen once. The chain uses TRBV29-1 and TRBJ1-1, with D possibly matching TRBD1 (6 bases). CDR1 and CDR2 from the germline V gene are SQVTM and ANQGSEA. Trimming took 3 bases from V and 11 from J, leaving 13 bases between them. The CDR3 is 11 amino acids. In DNA form, the CDR3 reads TGCAGCGTTGATTTGAGGGGGGCGGCTTTCTTT. The encoded protein is CSVDLRGAAFF.

Only a few counts were recorded for this clonotype. V gene TRBV29-1 combines with J gene TRBJ2-5, with TRBD2 matching 9 bases. CDR1 and CDR2 (germline): SQVTM, ANQGSEA. The ends lost 6 bases at V and 7 bases at J; junction bases unmatched: 9. This CDR3 is 13 amino acids long. DNA for the CDR3: TGCAGCGTCGACCGCGGGGGGGGGGGGACCCAGTACTTC. Translated: CSVDRGGGGTQYF.

This sequence joins TRBV28 and TRBJ2-5, with D unclear. The ends were cut back, 6 bases at V and 4 bases at J, with 6 bases in the middle. Germline V gene lookup returns CDR1 MDHEN and CDR2 SYDVKM. The CDR3 totals 11 residues. The CDR3 coding sequence is TGTGCCAGCAGCGCCCCAGAGACCCAGTACTTC. It is translated as CASSAPETQYF. The full variable domain, its missing parts supplied by reference TRBV28 and TRBJ2-5, is DVKVTQSSRYLVKRTGEKVFLECVQDMDHENMFWYRQDPGLGLRLIYFSYDVKMKEKGDIPEGYSVSREKKERFSLILESASTNQTSMYLCASSAPETQYFGPGTRLLVL.

V gene TRBV5-6 combines with J gene TRBJ2-7; the D gene could be TRBD1 or TRBD2 (5 bases each). Germline V CDR1 and CDR2: SGHDT, YYEEEE. The CDR3 runs to 14 residues. V was cut by 4 bases and J by 1 base, with 12 bases left in between. CDR3: CASSMGTGSYEQYF. The CDR3 nucleotides read TGTGCCAGCAGCATGGGGACGGGGTCCTACGAGCAGTACTTC.

This clonotype has just a few counts. The chain links TRBV9 to TRBJ2-4, with 8 positions matching TRBD1. The length of the CDR3 is 17 residues. V gave up 3 bases and J gave up 0 bases; unmatched junction bases: 8. Per germline, CDR1 SGDLS and CDR2 YYNGEE. CDR3 sequence: CASSAPDRDIAKNIQYF. CDR3 nucleotides: TGTGCCAGCAGCGCCCCGGACAGGGACATAGCCAAAAACATTCAGTACTTC.

This clonotype was counted between two and nine times. The chain links TRBV5-1 to TRBJ2-1; D is perhaps TRBD2 (6 bases). Germline V CDR1 and CDR2: SGHRS, YFSETQ. V was clipped by 5 bases and J by 5 bases, with 17 bases between them. The CDR3 is made up of 15 amino acids. The CDR3, as DNA: TGCGCCAGCAGATTCTCCGGGAGCACCCACAATGAGCAGTTCTTC. The encoded protein is CASRFSGSTHNEQFF.

The chain employs TRBV18 and TRBJ2-1; perhaps TRBD1 as D (6 bases). Germline V gene lookup returns CDR1 KGHSH and CDR2 LQKENI. The length of the CDR3 is 13 residues. The V end lost 3 bases, the J end lost 7 bases, and 10 bases lay between the germline ends. The CDR3: CASSPRGANEQFF. The CDR3 coding sequence is TGTGCCAGCTCACCCAGGGGCGCGAATGAGCAGTTCTTC.

This clonotype was picked up many times. The CDR3: CASSLFRMAGVVGELFF. The CDR3, as DNA: TGTGCCAGCAGTTTATTTAGGATGGCGGGAGTGGTCGGGGAGCTGTTTTTT. The V and J genes are TRBV27 and TRBJ2-2; 7 nucleotides line up with TRBD2. After removal of 1 base from V and 7 bases from J, the junction contained 12 bases not matched to a gene. This CDR3 has 17 amino acids. Germline CDR1 and CDR2: MNHEY and SMNVEV (reference sequence).

The rearrangement uses TRBV4-3 and TRBJ2-2; possibly TRBD2 for D (5 bases). V was trimmed by 1 base and J by 6 bases, leaving 15 bases between them. There are 16 residues in the CDR3. Germline lookup yields CDR1 LGHNA and CDR2 YSLEER. The CDR3 region has the DNA TGCGCCAGCAGCCAAGTCGGTAGTCGTAGCGCCGGGGAGCTGTTTTTT. It yields the protein CASSQVGSRSAGELFF.

This clonotype has only a few counts. The rearrangement uses TRBV6-1 and TRBJ1-5; D is unclear. The CDR3 is 12 amino acids. Germline lookup yields CDR1 MNHNS and CDR2 SASEGT. V was cut by 5 bases and J by 4 bases, with 6 bases left in between. The CDR3 protein is CASSPRNQPQHF. The CDR3 DNA is TGTGCCAGCAGTCCGAGAAATCAGCCCCAGCATTTT.

The sample holds many counts of this clonotype. The V call is TRBV7-2, the J call TRBJ2-1, with no clear D. V dropped 0 bases and J dropped 8 bases, with 8 bases sitting between them. Germline assignment: CDR1 SGHTA and CDR2 FQGNSA. The CDR3 runs to 13 residues. The CDR3 nucleotides read TGTGCCAGCAGCTTAGCGGGAAAGGATGAGCAGTTCTTC. Encoded protein: CASSLAGKDEQFF. The full variable domain, in which reference TRBV7-2 and TRBJ2-1 provide the parts outside the CDR3, is GAGVSQSPSNKVTEKGKDVELRCDPISGHTALYWYRQSLGQGLEFLIYFQGNSAPDKSGLPSDRFSAERTGGSVSTLTIQRTQQEDSAVYLCASSLAGKDEQFFGPGTRLTVL.

This clonotype was detected ten times or more. CDR3 bases: TGTGCCAGCAGCTCCACTAGCGGTAGAGGGGCCAAAAACATTCAGTACTTC. It is translated as CASSSTSGRGAKNIQYF. V is TRBV11-2 and J is TRBJ2-4, with TRBD2 matching 8 bases. The CDR3 spans 17 residues. CDR1 is SGHAT and CDR2 is FQNNGV in the germline V gene. V shed 4 bases, J shed 1 base, and the junction held 9 bases outside the gene matches.

This chain connects TRBV6-1 to TRBJ1-6; D might be TRBD1 (6 bases). This CDR3 contains 14 residues. The germline V gene encodes CDR1 MNHNS and CDR2 SASEGT. V was shortened by 6 bases and J by 7 bases, with 13 bases between the two germline ends. CDR3 residues: CASSRTVTNSPLHF. CDR3 DNA sequence: TGTGCCAGCAGCCGGACAGTAACAAATTCACCCCTCCACTTT.

At least ten counts were recorded for this clonotype. The chain carries TRBV6-2 or TRBV6-3 and TRBJ1-5; possible D gene TRBD1, 6 bases. Per germline, CDR1 MNHEY and CDR2 SVGEGT. V was shortened by 4 bases and J by 0 bases, with 13 bases between the two germline ends. This CDR3 spans 16 amino acids. This CDR3 is CASSFRQDHSNQPQHF. The CDR3 bases are TGTGCCAGCAGTTTCCGACAGGACCATAGCAATCAGCCCCAGCATTTT.

The CDR3 loop reads CASSDKGLAGVTDTQYF. For the CDR3, the DNA is TGCGCCAGCAGTGATAAGGGACTAGCGGGAGTGACAGATACGCAGTATTTT. This chain links TRBV10-1 with TRBJ2-3; 14 nucleotides align to TRBD2. Germline CDR1 reads WNHNN; CDR2 reads SYGVQD (reference sequence). The CDR3 loop spans 17 amino acids. Trimming took 3 bases from V and 3 from J; bases not matched to a gene: 5.

This clonotype occurred many times. This chain joins TRBV12-3 or TRBV12-4 and TRBJ2-7, with a tentative D call TRBD2 (6 bases). The CDR3 spans 14 residues. The germline V and J ends were trimmed by 3 bases and 6 bases, with 15 bases remaining between them. CDR3 in DNA: TGTGCCAGCAGTTTGGAGGGAAAGGCGGCCGAGCAGTACTTC. It translates to CASSLEGKAAEQYF.